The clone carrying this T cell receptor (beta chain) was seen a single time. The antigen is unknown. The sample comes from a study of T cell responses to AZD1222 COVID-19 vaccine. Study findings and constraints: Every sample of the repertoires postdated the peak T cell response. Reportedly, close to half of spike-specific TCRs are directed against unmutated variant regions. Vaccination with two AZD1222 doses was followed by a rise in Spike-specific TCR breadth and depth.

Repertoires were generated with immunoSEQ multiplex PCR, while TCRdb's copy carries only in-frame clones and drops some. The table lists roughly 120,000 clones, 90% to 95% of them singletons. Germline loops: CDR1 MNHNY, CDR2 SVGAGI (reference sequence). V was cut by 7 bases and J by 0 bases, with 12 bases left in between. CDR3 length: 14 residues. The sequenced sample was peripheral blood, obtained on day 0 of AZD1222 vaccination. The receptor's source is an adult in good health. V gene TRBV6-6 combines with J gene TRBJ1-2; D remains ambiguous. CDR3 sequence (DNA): TGTGCCAGCAACCCGGCAGGCACTAACTATGGCTACACCTTC. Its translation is CASNPAGTNYGYTF.